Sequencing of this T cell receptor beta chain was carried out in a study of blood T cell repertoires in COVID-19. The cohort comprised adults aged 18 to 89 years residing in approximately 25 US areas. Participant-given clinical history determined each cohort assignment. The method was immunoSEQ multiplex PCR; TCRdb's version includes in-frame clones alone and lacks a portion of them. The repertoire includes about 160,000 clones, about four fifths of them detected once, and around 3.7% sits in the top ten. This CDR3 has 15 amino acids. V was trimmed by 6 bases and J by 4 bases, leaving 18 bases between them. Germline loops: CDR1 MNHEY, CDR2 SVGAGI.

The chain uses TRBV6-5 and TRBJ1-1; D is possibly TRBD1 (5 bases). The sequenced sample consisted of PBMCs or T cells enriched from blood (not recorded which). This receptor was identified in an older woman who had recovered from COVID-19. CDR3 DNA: TGTGCCAGCAGGCCGCAAGGGGCCAGAGGCACTGAAGCTTTCTTT. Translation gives CASRPQGARGTEAFF.